A selection of T cell receptor beta chains follows, all from one sample in a study of T-cell memory formation after mild COVID-19. TCRdb reanalysed the 5' RACE reads using MiXCR and keeps one entry per CDR3 protein. The repertoire includes over 500,000 distinct CDR3 sequences, around 16% of them detected once, and around 8.1% sits in the top ten. The sequenced sample was PBMCs or a T cell subset sorted from them (not recorded which). The receptor set was obtained from an adult woman who had mild COVID-19 (a few samples of this study predate the infection). Cell type and time point are not known. The CDR3 runs from the conserved cysteine through the conserved F or W. Each record gives: V gene, D gene, J gene, clone size, CDR3 protein, CDR3 DNA. The D gene is left open where the match is weak. For some rows the clone size is stated as once, few or many, or as a class when expanded; others skip it.

V gene: TRBV5-6
D gene: TRBD1
J gene: TRBJ2-4
clone size: few
CDR3 protein: CASSLVDRDKNIQYF
CDR3 DNA: TGTGCCAGCAGCTTGGTAGACAGGGACAAAAACATTCAGTACTTC

V gene: TRBV5-1
D gene: NA
J gene: TRBJ1-1
clone size: NA
CDR3 protein: CASSPGGLMNTEAFF
CDR3 DNA: TGCGCCAGCAGCCCTGGGGGACTCATGAACACTGAAGCTTTCTTT

V gene: TRBV27
D gene: TRBD2
J gene: TRBJ2-1
clone size: NA
CDR3 protein: CASGRGSGRAGNEQFF
CDR3 DNA: TGTGCCAGCGGTCGGGGTAGCGGGAGGGCCGGAAATGAGCAGTTCTTC

V gene: TRBV12-3/TRBV12-4
D gene: NA
J gene: TRBJ2-7
clone size: few
CDR3 protein: CASSFEDFYEQYF
CDR3 DNA: TGTGCCAGCAGTTTTGAGGACTTTTACGAGCAGTACTTC

V gene: TRBV7-9
D gene: NA
J gene: TRBJ1-2
clone size: NA
CDR3 protein: CASSHAGTMIYGYTF
CDR3 DNA: TGTGCCAGCAGCCATGCCGGGACAATGATATATGGCTACACCTTC

V gene: TRBV5-6
D gene: NA
J gene: TRBJ2-3
clone size: NA
CDR3 protein: CASSLSLDEGGDTQYF
CDR3 DNA: TGTGCCAGCAGCTTGTCCCTGGACGAGGGGGGAGATACGCAGTATTTT

V gene: TRBV28
D gene: TRBD1
J gene: TRBJ2-7
clone size: NA
CDR3 protein: CASSTLGQGAYEQYF
CDR3 DNA: TGTGCCAGCAGTACCCTCGGACAGGGCGCCTACGAGCAGTACTTC

V gene: TRBV7-9
D gene: NA
J gene: TRBJ1-2
clone size: NA
CDR3 protein: CASSSSGGPDYGYTF
CDR3 DNA: TGTGCCAGCAGCTCCAGTGGGGGGCCGGACTATGGCTACACCTTC

V gene: TRBV6-5
D gene: TRBD1
J gene: TRBJ1-2
clone size: NA
CDR3 protein: CASRGPGQGGDGYTF
CDR3 DNA: TGTGCCAGCAGAGGCCCGGGACAGGGGGGGGATGGCTACACCTTC

V gene: TRBV7-3
D gene: NA
J gene: TRBJ2-4
clone size: once
CDR3 protein: CASSSDREGIQYF
CDR3 DNA: TGTGCCAGCAGCTCCGACAGGGAGGGCATTCAGTACTTC

V gene: TRBV5-5
D gene: TRBD1
J gene: TRBJ2-7
clone size: few
CDR3 protein: CASSDPGTGLYEQYF
CDR3 DNA: TGTGCCAGCAGCGATCCCGGGACAGGGCTCTACGAGCAGTACTTC

V gene: TRBV20-1
D gene: TRBD2
J gene: TRBJ2-7
clone size: NA
CDR3 protein: CSARMREYEQYF
CDR3 DNA: TGCAGTGCTAGAATGCGGGAGTACGAGCAGTACTTC

V gene: TRBV10-3
D gene: NA
J gene: TRBJ2-7
clone size: few
CDR3 protein: CAISPGFSYEQYF
CDR3 DNA: TGTGCCATCAGCCCAGGATTCTCCTACGAGCAGTACTTC

V gene: TRBV11-2
D gene: TRBD1
J gene: TRBJ1-5
clone size: NA
CDR3 protein: CASSPGQGASNQPQHF
CDR3 DNA: TGTGCCAGCAGCCCGGGACAGGGGGCGAGCAATCAGCCCCAGCATTTT

V gene: TRBV27
D gene: TRBD2
J gene: TRBJ2-5
clone size: NA
CDR3 protein: CASSSGLVRQETQYF
CDR3 DNA: TGTGCCAGCAGTTCGGGACTAGTGAGGCAAGAGACCCAGTACTTC

V gene: TRBV3-1
D gene: TRBD1
J gene: TRBJ1-5
clone size: few
CDR3 protein: CASSPGTGGQPQHF
CDR3 DNA: TGTGCCAGCAGCCCCGGGACAGGGGGCCAGCCCCAGCATTTT

V gene: TRBV11-2
D gene: TRBD2
J gene: TRBJ2-5
clone size: few
CDR3 protein: CASSNIAGVTETQYF
CDR3 DNA: TGTGCCAGCAGCAACATAGCGGGAGTAACGGAGACCCAGTACTTC

V gene: TRBV4-2
D gene: TRBD2
J gene: TRBJ2-3
clone size: NA
CDR3 protein: CASSQDFGVRLAGAYTDTQYF
CDR3 DNA: TGTGCCAGCAGCCAAGACTTCGGAGTGAGACTAGCGGGGGCCTACACAGATACGCAGTATTTT

V gene: TRBV13
D gene: NA
J gene: TRBJ1-1
clone size: NA
CDR3 protein: CASSFVSAEAFF
CDR3 DNA: TGTGCCAGCAGCTTCGTTTCCGCTGAAGCTTTCTTT

V gene: TRBV5-1
D gene: TRBD1
J gene: TRBJ2-7
clone size: NA
CDR3 protein: CASSSPGQDSYEQYF
CDR3 DNA: TGCGCCAGCAGCTCCCCCGGACAGGATTCTTACGAGCAGTACTTC

V gene: TRBV5-6
D gene: NA
J gene: TRBJ1-1
clone size: NA
CDR3 protein: CASRARTGMNTEAFF
CDR3 DNA: TGTGCCAGCAGGGCGAGGACGGGGATGAACACTGAAGCTTTCTTT

V gene: TRBV6-5
D gene: NA
J gene: TRBJ2-7
clone size: few
CDR3 protein: CASSYSAGLSYEQYF
CDR3 DNA: TGTGCCAGCAGTTACTCAGCGGGCCTCTCCTACGAGCAGTACTTC

V gene: TRBV3-1
D gene: NA
J gene: TRBJ2-7
clone size: few
CDR3 protein: CASSQPGPRYEQYF
CDR3 DNA: TGTGCCAGCAGCCAACCGGGACCACGATACGAGCAGTACTTC

V gene: TRBV30
D gene: TRBD1
J gene: TRBJ1-2
clone size: few
CDR3 protein: CAWNDRGDYGYTF
CDR3 DNA: TGTGCCTGGAATGACAGGGGCGACTATGGCTACACCTTC

V gene: TRBV20-1
D gene: NA
J gene: TRBJ2-1
clone size: few
CDR3 protein: CSAGEQFF
CDR3 DNA: TGCAGTGCGGGGGAGCAGTTCTTC

V gene: TRBV6-6
D gene: NA
J gene: TRBJ1-6
clone size: NA
CDR3 protein: CASSYPSGGIGNSPLHF
CDR3 DNA: TGTGCCAGCAGTTACCCATCCGGGGGAATAGGTAATTCACCCCTCCACTTT

V gene: TRBV7-9
D gene: TRBD2
J gene: TRBJ2-7
clone size: NA
CDR3 protein: CASSPSLAGVRSSYEQYF
CDR3 DNA: TGTGCCAGCAGCCCTTCTTTAGCGGGGGTGCGAAGCTCCTACGAGCAGTACTTC

V gene: TRBV6-2/TRBV6-3
D gene: NA
J gene: TRBJ1-5
clone size: few
CDR3 protein: CASSSGTEQGPQHF
CDR3 DNA: TGTGCCAGCAGTTCCGGGACGGAGCAGGGGCCCCAGCATTTT

V gene: TRBV5-1
D gene: TRBD2
J gene: TRBJ2-1
clone size: NA
CDR3 protein: CASSPRASGINEQFF
CDR3 DNA: TGCGCCAGCAGCCCGCGGGCTAGCGGGATCAATGAGCAGTTCTTC

V gene: TRBV12-3/TRBV12-4
D gene: TRBD2
J gene: TRBJ2-7
clone size: NA
CDR3 protein: CASRTPSGGYEQYF
CDR3 DNA: TGTGCCAGCCGGACGCCGTCGGGAGGGTACGAGCAGTACTTC

V gene: TRBV7-6
D gene: NA
J gene: TRBJ1-2
clone size: NA
CDR3 protein: CASSPGSVFLFYGYTF
CDR3 DNA: TGTGCCAGCAGCCCGGGTTCCGTATTTCTATTCTATGGCTACACCTTC

V gene: TRBV7-8
D gene: NA
J gene: TRBJ2-1
clone size: few
CDR3 protein: CASSSSGWSSYNEQFF
CDR3 DNA: TGTGCCAGCAGCTCATCAGGCTGGAGCTCCTACAATGAGCAGTTCTTC

V gene: TRBV5-1
D gene: TRBD2
J gene: TRBJ2-1
clone size: few
CDR3 protein: CASSQLAVRSEQFF
CDR3 DNA: TGCGCCAGCAGCCAGCTAGCGGTGCGTTCGGAGCAGTTCTTC

V gene: TRBV7-6
D gene: TRBD2
J gene: TRBJ2-5
clone size: few
CDR3 protein: CASSPLSGRVTETQYF
CDR3 DNA: TGTGCCAGCAGCCCCCTGAGCGGGAGGGTAACAGAGACCCAGTACTTC

V gene: TRBV11-2
D gene: TRBD1
J gene: TRBJ2-7
clone size: few
CDR3 protein: CASSFLGAGQGADEQYF
CDR3 DNA: TGTGCCAGCAGCTTTTTGGGGGCCGGACAGGGGGCAGACGAGCAGTACTTC

V gene: TRBV27
D gene: TRBD1
J gene: TRBJ1-1
clone size: NA
CDR3 protein: CASRRGPDRVNTEAFF
CDR3 DNA: TGTGCCAGCCGAAGAGGCCCGGACAGGGTGAACACTGAAGCTTTCTTT

V gene: TRBV6-5
D gene: NA
J gene: TRBJ1-1
clone size: NA
CDR3 protein: CASSYSSHLNTEAFF
CDR3 DNA: TGTGCCAGCAGTTACTCGAGTCACTTGAACACTGAAGCTTTCTTT

V gene: TRBV5-1
D gene: NA
J gene: TRBJ2-3
clone size: many
CDR3 protein: CASSLGGPQLTDTQYF
CDR3 DNA: TGCGCCAGCAGCTTAGGGGGACCTCAACTCACAGATACGCAGTATTTT

V gene: TRBV6-5
D gene: TRBD1
J gene: TRBJ2-5
clone size: NA
CDR3 protein: CASSRRPRQGQETQYF
CDR3 DNA: TGTGCCAGCAGCCGGAGACCTCGACAGGGGCAAGAGACCCAGTACTTC

V gene: TRBV20-1
D gene: NA
J gene: TRBJ2-3
clone size: few
CDR3 protein: CSASESTSTDTQYF
CDR3 DNA: TGCAGTGCTAGCGAGTCGACTAGCACAGATACGCAGTATTTT

V gene: TRBV7-6
D gene: TRBD1
J gene: TRBJ2-1
clone size: few
CDR3 protein: CASSLAAVGGTYNEQFF
CDR3 DNA: TGTGCCAGCAGCTTAGCGGCGGTAGGGGGCACCTACAATGAGCAGTTCTTC

V gene: TRBV7-2
D gene: TRBD2
J gene: TRBJ2-1
clone size: NA
CDR3 protein: CASTSPGLAGKDEQFF
CDR3 DNA: TGTGCCAGCACCAGCCCGGGACTAGCGGGCAAAGATGAGCAGTTCTTC

V gene: TRBV24-1
D gene: NA
J gene: TRBJ2-4
clone size: few
CDR3 protein: CATSADVTAMAKNIQYF
CDR3 DNA: TGTGCCACCAGTGCGGATGTCACCGCTATGGCCAAAAACATTCAGTACTTC

V gene: TRBV24-1
D gene: NA
J gene: TRBJ2-7
clone size: few
CDR3 protein: CATSDFLGGRSYF
CDR3 DNA: TGTGCCACCAGTGATTTTTTAGGTGGGAGGTCGTACTTC